The sequence of this T cell receptor (beta chain) was determined in a study of cytomegalovirus exposure and HLA in healthy donors. As for the study in general: A subsequent analysis reported that the 120 or so validation repertoires were produced on the same platform that had also been used for the 550 to 750 first-cohort repertoires.

Findings and limits, study-wide: A few of the chains that were CMV-associated were confirmed in vitro to be specific for CMV antigens.

TCRdb's copy holds only in-frame clones and misses some; the assay was immunoSEQ multiplex PCR. The sample includes about 90,000 clones, approximately 81% of them seen just once. Comments on this clone: The antigen remains undetermined.

The sequence was obtained from a woman aged 18-35 years in good health and CMV-seropositive. What was sequenced was PBMCs.

CDR3 loop: CASSLYRTSGGTDTQYF. The DNA for the CDR3 is TGTGCCAGCAGTTTATACAGGACTAGCGGGGGCACAGATACGCAGTATTTT. This rearrangement joins TRBV27 to TRBJ2-3; 12 bases fit TRBD2. The CDR3 sequence is 17 residues long. Germline CDR1 and CDR2: MNHEY and SMNVEV (reference sequence). V shed 1 base, J shed 1 base, and the junction held 3 bases outside the gene matches.